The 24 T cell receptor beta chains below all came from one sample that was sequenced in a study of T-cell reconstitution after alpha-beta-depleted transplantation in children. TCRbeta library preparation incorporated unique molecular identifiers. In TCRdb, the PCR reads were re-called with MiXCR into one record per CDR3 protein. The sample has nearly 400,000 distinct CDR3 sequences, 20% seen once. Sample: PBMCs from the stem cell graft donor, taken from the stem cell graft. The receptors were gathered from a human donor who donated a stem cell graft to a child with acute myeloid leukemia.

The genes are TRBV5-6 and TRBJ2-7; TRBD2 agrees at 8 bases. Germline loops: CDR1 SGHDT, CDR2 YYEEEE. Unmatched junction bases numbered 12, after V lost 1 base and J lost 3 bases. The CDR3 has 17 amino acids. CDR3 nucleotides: TGTGCCAGCAGCTTGATAGGACTAGCCGACGAGAACTACGAGCAGTACTTC. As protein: CASSLIGLADENYEQYF.

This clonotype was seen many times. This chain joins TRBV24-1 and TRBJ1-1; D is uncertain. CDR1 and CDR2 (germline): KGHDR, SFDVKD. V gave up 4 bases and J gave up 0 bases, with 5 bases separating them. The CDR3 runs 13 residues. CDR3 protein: CATSDSLNTEAFF. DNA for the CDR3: TGTGCCACCAGTGACAGCTTGAACACTGAAGCTTTCTTT.

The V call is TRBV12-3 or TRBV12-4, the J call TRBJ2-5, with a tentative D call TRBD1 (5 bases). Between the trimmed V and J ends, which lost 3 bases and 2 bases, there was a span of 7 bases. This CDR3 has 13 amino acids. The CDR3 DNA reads TGTGCCAGCAGTTTTAACAGGCAAGAGACCCAGTACTTC. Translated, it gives CASSFNRQETQYF.

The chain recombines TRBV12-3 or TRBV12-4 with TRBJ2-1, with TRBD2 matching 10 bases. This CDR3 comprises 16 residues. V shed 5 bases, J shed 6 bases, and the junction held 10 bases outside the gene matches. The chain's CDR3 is CASSPRLAGKPNEQFF. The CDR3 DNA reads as TGTGCCAGCAGTCCCCGACTAGCGGGCAAACCCAATGAGCAGTTCTTC.

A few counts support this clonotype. In DNA form, the CDR3 reads TGTGCCAGCAGGGGAACAGTCAACGAGCAGTACTTC. The encoded protein is CASRGTVNEQYF. The chain is built from TRBV27 and TRBJ2-7; D is uncertain. The germline V gene encodes CDR1 MNHEY and CDR2 SMNVEV (reference sequence). The V and J ends lost 6 bases and 5 bases respectively, with 11 bases between them. CDR3 length equals 12 residues.

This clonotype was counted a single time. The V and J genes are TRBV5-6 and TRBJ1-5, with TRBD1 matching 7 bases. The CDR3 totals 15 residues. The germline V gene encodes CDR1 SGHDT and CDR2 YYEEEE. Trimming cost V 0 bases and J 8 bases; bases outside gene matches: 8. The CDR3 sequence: CASSLGRGEGKPQHF. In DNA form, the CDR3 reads TGTGCCAGCAGCTTGGGCAGGGGGGAAGGCAAGCCCCAGCATTTT.

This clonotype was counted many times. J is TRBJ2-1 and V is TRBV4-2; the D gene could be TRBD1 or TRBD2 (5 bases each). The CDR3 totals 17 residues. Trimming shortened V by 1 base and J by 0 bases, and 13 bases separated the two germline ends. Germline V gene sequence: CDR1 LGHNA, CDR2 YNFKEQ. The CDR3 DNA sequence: TGTGCCAGCAGCCAAGGACGAGGGACGAGCTCCTACAATGAGCAGTTCTTC. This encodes CASSQGRGTSSYNEQFF.

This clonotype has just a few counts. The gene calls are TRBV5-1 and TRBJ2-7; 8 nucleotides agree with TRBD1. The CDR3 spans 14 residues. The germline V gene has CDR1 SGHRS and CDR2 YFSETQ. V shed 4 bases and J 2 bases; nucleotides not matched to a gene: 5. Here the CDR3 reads CASSDRGPTYEQYF. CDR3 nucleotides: TGCGCCAGCAGCGACAGGGGACCCACCTACGAGCAGTACTTC.

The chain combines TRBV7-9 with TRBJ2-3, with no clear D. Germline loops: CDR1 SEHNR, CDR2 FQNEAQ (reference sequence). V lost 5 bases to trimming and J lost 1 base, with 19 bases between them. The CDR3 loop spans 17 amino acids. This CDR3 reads CASSQSGPTSRTDTQYF. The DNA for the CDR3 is TGTGCCAGCAGCCAATCTGGCCCTACCTCTCGCACAGATACGCAGTATTTT.

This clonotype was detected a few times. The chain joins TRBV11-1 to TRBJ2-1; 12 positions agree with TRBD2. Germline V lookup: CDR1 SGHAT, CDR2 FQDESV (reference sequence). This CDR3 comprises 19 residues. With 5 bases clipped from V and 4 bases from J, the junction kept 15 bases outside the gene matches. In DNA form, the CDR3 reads TGTGCCAGCAGCAAAAGACTAGCGGGAGCCCCACGCTCGTACAATGAGCAGTTCTTC. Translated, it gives CASSKRLAGAPRSYNEQFF. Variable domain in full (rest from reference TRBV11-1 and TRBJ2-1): EAEVAQSPRYKITEKSQAVAFWCDPISGHATLYWYRQILGQGPELLVQFQDESVVDDSQLPKDRFSAERLKGVDSTLKIQPAELGDSAMYLCASSKRLAGAPRSYNEQFFGPGTRLTVL.

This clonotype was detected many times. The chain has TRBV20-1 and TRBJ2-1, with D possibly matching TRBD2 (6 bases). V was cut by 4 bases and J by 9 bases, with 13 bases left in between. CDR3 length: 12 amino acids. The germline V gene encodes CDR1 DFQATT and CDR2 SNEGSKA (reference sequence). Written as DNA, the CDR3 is TGCAGTGCTAAAAGCGGGCACGGTGAGCAGTTCTTC. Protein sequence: CSAKSGHGEQFF.

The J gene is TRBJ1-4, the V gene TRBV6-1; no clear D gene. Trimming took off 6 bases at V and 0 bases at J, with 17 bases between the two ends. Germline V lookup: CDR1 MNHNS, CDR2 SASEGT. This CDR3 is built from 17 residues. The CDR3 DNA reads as TGTGCCAGCAGCCCAGCCCAACAACCAGCAACTAATGAAAAACTGTTTTTT. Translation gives CASSPAQQPATNEKLFF.

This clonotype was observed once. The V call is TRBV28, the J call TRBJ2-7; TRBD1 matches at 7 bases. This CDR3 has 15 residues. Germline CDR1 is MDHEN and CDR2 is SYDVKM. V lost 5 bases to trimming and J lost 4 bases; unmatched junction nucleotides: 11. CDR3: CASSLSNRGIYEQYF. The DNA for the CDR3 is TGTGCCAGCAGTCTTTCTAACAGGGGAATTTACGAGCAGTACTTC.

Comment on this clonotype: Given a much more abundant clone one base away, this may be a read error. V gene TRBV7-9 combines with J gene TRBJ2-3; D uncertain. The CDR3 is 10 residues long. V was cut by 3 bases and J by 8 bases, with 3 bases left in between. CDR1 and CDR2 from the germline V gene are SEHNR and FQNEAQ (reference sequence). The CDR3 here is CASSLGTQYF. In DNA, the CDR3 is TGTGCCAGCAGCTTGGGTACGCAGTATTTT. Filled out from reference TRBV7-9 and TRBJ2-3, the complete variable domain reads DTGVSQNPRHKITKRGQNVTFRCDPISEHNRLYWYRQTLGQGPEFLTYFQNEAQLEKSRLLSDRFSAERPKGSFSTLEIQRTEQGDSAMYLCASSLGTQYFGPGTRLTVL.

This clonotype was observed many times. CDR3: CSATGGRTGELFF. The CDR3 DNA sequence: TGCAGCGCGACAGGGGGTCGGACCGGGGAGCTGTTTTTT. The rearrangement links TRBV20-1 to TRBJ2-2; TRBD1 matches at 9 bases. The germline V gene has CDR1 DFQATT and CDR2 SNEGSKA (reference sequence). CDR3 length: 13 residues.

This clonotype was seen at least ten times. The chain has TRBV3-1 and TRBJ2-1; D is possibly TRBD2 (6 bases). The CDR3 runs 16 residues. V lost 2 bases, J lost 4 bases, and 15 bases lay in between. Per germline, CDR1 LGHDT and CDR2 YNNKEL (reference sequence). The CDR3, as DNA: TGTGCCAGCAGCCAAACCGTCGGGAGCAGTTACAATGAGCAGTTCTTC. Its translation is CASSQTVGSSYNEQFF.

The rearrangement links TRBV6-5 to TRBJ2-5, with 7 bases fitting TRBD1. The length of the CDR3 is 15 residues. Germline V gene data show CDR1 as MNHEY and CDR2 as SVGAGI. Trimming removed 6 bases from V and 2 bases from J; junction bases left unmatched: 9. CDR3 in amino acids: CASSFSGQTQETQYF. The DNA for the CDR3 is TGTGCCAGCAGCTTCTCGGGACAGACACAAGAGACCCAGTACTTC.

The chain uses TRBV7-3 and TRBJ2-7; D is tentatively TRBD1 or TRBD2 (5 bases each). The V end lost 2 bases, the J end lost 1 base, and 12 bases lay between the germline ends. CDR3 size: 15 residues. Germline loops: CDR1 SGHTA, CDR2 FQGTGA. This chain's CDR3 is CASSLYGDGSYEQYF. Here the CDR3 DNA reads TGTGCCAGCAGCTTATACGGGGACGGTTCCTACGAGCAGTACTTC.

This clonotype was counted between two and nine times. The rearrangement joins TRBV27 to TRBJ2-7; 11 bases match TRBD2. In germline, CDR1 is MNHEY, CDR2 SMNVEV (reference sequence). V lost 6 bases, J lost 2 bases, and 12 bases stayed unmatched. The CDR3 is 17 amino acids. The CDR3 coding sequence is TGTGCCAGCAGACAACCGGGACTAGCGGAAGCAGCCTACGAGCAGTACTTC. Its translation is CASRQPGLAEAAYEQYF.

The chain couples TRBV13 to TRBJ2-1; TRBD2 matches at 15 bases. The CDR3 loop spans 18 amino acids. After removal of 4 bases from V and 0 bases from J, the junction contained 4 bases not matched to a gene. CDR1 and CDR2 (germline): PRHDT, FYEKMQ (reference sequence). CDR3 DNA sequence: TGTGCCAGCAGCTCCGGGACTAGCGGGAGGTACTCCTACAATGAGCAGTTCTTC. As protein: CASSSGTSGRYSYNEQFF.

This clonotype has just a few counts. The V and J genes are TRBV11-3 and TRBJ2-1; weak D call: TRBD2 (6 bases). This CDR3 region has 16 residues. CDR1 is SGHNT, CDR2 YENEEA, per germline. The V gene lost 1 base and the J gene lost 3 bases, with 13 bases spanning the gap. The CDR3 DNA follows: TGTGCCAGCAGCTTAGTGCATACTAGCTACTACAATGAGCAGTTCTTC. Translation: CASSLVHTSYYNEQFF.

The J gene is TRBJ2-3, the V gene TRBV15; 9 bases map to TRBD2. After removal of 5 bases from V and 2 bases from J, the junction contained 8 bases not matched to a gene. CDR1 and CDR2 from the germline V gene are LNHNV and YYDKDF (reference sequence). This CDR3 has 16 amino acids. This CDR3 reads CATSGRAGGPTDTQYF. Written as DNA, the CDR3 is TGTGCCACCAGCGGCCGAGCGGGAGGCCCCACAGATACGCAGTATTTT.

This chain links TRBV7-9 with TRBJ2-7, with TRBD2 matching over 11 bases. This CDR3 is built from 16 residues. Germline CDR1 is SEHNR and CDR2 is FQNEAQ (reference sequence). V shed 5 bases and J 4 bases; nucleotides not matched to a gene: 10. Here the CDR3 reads CASSVGVSSGRYEQYF. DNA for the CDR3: TGTGCCAGCAGCGTTGGAGTGTCTAGCGGGAGGTACGAGCAGTACTTC.

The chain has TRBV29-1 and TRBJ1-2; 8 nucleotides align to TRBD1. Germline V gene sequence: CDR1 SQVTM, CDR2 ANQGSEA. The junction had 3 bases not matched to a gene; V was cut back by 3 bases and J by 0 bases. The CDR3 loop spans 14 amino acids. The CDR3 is CSVDRQGSNYGYTF. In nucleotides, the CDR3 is TGCAGCGTTGATCGACAGGGGTCTAACTATGGCTACACCTTC.